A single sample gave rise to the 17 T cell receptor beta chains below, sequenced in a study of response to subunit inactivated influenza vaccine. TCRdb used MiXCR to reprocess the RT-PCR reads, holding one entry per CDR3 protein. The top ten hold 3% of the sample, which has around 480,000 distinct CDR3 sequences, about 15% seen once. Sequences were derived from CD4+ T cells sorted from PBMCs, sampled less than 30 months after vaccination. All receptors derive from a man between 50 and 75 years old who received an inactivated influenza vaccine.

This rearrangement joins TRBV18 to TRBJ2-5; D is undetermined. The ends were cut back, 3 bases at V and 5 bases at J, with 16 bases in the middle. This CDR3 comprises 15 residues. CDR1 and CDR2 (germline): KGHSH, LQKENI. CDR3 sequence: CASSPRPGDRETQYF. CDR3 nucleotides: TGTGCCAGCTCACCGAGGCCGGGTGATCGGGAGACCCAGTACTTC.

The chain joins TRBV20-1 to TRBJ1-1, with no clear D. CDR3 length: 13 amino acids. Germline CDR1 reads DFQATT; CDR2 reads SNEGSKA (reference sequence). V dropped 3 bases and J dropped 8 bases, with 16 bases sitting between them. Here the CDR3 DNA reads TGCAGTGCTAGGGCGCTTCGGGCCACAGAAGCTTTCTTT. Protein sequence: CSARALRATEAFF.

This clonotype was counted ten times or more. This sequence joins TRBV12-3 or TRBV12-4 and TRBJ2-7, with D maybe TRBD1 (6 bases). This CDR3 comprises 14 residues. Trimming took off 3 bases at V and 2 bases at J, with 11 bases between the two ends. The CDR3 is CASSLGAGPYEQYF. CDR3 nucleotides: TGTGCCAGCAGTTTGGGGGCAGGTCCCTACGAGCAGTACTTC.

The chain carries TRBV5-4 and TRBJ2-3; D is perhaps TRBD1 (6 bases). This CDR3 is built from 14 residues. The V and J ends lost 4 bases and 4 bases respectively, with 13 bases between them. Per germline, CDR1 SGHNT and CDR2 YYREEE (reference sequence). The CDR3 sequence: CASSRDTYSDTQYF. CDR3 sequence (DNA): TGTGCCAGCAGCCGGGACACCTACTCAGATACGCAGTATTTT.

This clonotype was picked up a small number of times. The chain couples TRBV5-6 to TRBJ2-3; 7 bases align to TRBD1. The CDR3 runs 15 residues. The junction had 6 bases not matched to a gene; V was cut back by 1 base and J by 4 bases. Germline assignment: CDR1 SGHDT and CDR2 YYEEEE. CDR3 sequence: CASSLRQGFADTQYF. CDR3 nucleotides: TGTGCCAGCAGCTTGAGACAGGGCTTTGCAGATACGCAGTATTTT.

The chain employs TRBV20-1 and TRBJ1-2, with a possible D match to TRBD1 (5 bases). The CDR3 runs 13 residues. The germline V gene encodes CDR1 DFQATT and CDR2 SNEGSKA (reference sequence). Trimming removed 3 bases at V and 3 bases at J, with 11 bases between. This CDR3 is CSASDGDYYGYTF. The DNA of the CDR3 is TGCAGTGCTAGTGATGGGGACTACTATGGCTACACCTTC.

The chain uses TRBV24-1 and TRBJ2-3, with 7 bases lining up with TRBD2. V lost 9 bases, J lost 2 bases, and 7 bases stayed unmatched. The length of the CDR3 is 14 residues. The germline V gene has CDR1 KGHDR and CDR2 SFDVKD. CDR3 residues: CATSQRGDTDTQYF. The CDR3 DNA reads TGTGCCACCTCTCAACGGGGGGACACAGATACGCAGTATTTT.

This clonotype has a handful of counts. DNA for the CDR3: TGTGCCAGCAGATCTAGCGGGAGGTCTGGTTATCCGCTAGATACGCAGTATTTT. It translates to CASRSSGRSGYPLDTQYF. This chain uses TRBV6-1 with TRBJ2-3, with 11 bases matching TRBD2. This CDR3 is 18 amino acids long. V lost 6 bases and J lost 5; bases outside the gene matches: 16. Looked up from germline, CDR1 is MNHNS and CDR2 is SASEGT.

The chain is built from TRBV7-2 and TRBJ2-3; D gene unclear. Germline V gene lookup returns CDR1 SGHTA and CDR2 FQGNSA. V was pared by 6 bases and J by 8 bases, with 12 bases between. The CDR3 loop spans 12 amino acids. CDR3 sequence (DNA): TGTGCCAGCAGTTCCTCGGTGGGTACGCAGTATTTT. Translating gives CASSSSVGTQYF. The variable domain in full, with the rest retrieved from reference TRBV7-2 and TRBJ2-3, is GAGVSQSPSNKVTEKGKDVELRCDPISGHTALYWYRQSLGQGLEFLIYFQGNSAPDKSGLPSDRFSAERTGGSVSTLTIQRTQQEDSAVYLCASSSSVGTQYFGPGTRLTVL.

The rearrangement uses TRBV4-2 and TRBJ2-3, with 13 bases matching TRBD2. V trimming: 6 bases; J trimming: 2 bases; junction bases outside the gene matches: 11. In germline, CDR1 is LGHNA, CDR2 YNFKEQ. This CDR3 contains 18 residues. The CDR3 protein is CASSRGLAGAEYTDTQYF. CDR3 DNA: TGTGCCAGCAGTCGAGGACTAGCGGGAGCGGAATACACAGATACGCAGTATTTT.

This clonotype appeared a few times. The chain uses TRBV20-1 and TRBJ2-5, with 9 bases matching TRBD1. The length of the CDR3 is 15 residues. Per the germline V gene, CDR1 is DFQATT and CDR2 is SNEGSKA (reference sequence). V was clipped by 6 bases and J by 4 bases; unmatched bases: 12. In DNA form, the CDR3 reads TGCAGTGCAAAGACGGGACAGGGATCTCCAGAGACCCAGTACTTC. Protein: CSAKTGQGSPETQYF.

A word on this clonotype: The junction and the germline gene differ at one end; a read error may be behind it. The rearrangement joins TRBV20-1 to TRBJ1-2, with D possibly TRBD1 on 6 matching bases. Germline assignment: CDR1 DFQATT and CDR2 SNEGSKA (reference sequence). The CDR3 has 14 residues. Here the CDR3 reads CSAPQGGGPYGYTF. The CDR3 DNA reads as TGCAGTGCTCCACAGGGAGGGGGACCCTATGGCTACACCTTT.

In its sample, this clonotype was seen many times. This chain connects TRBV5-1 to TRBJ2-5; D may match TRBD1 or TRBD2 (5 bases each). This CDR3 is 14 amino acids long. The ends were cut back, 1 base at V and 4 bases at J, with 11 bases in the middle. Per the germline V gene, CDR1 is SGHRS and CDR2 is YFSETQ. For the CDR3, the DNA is TGCGCCAGCAGCTTGTGGGGCGCGGGAGAGACCCAGTACTTC. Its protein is CASSLWGAGETQYF.

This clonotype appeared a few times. As DNA, the CDR3 is TGTGCCAGCAACTTAGGGGCGTTTGGCTACACCTTC. Translation: CASNLGAFGYTF. The gene calls are TRBV5-6 and TRBJ1-2, with D possibly TRBD1 on 5 matching bases. The CDR3 has 12 residues. Germline V gene sequence: CDR1 SGHDT, CDR2 YYEEEE. The germline V and J ends were trimmed by 6 bases and 7 bases, with 13 bases remaining between them. The whole variable domain, filled in from reference TRBV5-6 and TRBJ1-2, reads DAGVTQSPTHLIKTRGQQVTLRCSPKSGHDTVSWYQQALGQGPQFIFQYYEEEERQRGNFPDRFSGHQFPNYSSELNVNALLLGDSALYLCASNLGAFGYTFGSGTRLTVV.

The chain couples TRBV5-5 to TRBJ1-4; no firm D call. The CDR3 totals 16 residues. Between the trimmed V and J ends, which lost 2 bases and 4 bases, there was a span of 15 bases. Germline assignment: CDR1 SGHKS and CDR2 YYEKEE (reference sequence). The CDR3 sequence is CASSFIVEGINEKLFF. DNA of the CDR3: TGTGCCAGCAGCTTCATCGTTGAGGGCATTAATGAAAAACTGTTTTTT.

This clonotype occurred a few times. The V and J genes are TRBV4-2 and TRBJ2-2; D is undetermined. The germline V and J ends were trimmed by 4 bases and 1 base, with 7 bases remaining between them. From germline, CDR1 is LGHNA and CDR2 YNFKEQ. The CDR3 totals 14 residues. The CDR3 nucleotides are TGTGCCAGCAGCCTCTATCGGAACACCGGGGAGCTGTTTTTT. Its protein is CASSLYRNTGELFF.

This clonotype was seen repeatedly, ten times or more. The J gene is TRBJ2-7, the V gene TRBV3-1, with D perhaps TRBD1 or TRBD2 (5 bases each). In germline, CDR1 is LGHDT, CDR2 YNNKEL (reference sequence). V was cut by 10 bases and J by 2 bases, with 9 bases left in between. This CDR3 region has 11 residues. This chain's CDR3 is CATKGPYEQYF. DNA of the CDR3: TGTGCCACCAAGGGACCCTACGAGCAGTACTTC.